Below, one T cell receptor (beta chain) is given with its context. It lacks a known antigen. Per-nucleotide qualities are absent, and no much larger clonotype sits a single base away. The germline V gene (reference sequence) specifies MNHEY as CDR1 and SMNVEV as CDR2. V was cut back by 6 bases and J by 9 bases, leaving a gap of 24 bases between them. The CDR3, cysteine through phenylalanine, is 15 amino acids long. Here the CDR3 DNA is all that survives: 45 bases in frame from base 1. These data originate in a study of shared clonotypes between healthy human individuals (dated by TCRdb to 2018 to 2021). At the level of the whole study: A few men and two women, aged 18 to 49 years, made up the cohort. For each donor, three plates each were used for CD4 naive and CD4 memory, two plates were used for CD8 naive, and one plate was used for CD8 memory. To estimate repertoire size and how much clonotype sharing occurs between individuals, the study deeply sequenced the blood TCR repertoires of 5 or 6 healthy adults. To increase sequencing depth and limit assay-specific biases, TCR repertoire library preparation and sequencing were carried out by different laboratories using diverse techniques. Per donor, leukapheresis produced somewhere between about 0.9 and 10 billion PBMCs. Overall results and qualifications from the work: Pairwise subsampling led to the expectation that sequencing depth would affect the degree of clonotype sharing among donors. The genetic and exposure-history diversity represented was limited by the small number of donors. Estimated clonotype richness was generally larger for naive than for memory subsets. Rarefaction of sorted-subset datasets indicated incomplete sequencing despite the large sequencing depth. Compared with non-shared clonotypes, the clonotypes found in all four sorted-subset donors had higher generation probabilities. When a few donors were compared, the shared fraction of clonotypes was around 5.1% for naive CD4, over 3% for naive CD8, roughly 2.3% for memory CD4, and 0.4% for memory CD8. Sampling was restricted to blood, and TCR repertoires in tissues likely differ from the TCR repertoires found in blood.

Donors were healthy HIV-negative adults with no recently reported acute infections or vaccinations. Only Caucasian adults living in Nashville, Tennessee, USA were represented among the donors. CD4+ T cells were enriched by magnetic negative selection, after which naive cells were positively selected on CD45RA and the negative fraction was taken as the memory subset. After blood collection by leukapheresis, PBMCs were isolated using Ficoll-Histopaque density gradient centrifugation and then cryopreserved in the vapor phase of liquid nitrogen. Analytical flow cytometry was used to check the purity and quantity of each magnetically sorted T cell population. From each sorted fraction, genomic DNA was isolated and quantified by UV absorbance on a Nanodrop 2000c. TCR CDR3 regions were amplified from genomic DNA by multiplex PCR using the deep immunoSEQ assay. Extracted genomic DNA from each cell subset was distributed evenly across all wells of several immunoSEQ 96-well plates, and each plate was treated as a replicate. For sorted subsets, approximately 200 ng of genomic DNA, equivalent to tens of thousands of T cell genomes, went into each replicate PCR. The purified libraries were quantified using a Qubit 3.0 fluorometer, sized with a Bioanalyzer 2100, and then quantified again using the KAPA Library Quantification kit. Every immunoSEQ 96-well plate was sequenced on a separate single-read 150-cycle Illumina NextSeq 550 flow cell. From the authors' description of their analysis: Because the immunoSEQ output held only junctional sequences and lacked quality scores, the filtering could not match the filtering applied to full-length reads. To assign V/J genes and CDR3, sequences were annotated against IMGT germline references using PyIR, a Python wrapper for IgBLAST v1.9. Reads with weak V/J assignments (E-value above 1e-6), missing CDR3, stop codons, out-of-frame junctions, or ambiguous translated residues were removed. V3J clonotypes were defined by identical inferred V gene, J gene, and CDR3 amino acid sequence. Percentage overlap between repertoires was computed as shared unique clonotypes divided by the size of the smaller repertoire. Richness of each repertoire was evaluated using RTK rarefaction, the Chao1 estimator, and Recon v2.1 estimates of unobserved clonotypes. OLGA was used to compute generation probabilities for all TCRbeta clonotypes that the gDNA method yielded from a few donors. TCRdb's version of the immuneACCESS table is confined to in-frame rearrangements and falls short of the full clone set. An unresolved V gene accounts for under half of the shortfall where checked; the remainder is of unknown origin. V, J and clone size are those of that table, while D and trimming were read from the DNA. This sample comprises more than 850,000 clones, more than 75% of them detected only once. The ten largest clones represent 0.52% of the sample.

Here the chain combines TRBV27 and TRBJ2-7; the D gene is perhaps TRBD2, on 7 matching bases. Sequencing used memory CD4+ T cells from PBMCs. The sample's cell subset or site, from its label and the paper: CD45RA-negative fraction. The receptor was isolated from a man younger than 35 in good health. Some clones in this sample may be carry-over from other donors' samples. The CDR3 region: CASSERGTTRTGQYF. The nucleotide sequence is TGTGCCAGCAGCGAGAGGGGGACTACTAGGACGGGGCAGTACTTC.